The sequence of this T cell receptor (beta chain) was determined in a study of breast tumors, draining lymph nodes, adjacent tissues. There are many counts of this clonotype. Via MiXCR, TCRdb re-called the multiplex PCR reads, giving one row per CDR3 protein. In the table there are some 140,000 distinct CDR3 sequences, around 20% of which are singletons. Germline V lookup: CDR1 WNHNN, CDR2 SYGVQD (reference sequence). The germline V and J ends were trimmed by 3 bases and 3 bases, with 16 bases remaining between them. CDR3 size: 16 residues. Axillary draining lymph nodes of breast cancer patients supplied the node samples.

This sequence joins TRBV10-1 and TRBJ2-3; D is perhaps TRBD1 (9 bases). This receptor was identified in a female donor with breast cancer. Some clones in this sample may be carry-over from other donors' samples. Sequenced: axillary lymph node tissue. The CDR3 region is CASSDHSGTGTDTQYF. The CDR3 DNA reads TGCGCCAGCAGTGACCATAGCGGGACAGGGACAGATACGCAGTATTTT.